A single sample gave rise to the 24 T cell receptor beta chains below, sequenced in a study of regulatory T cells in long-lasting Graves disease. Sequencing libraries for TCR beta were prepared with iRepertoire HTBI primers and Arm-PCR of CDR3 regions. Each CDR3 protein is one row after TCRdb ran MiXCR on the multiplex PCR reads. The sample includes some 400,000 distinct CDR3 sequences, about 16% of them seen just once. The time point: newly diagnosed GD, antithyroid drugs for less than 3 months. With RNA extracted from PBMCs as input, the TCR library was made. This same sample was also part of a study on T cells in Graves' hyperthyroidism and ophthalmopathy.

Sample: peripheral blood mononuclear cells (PBMCs), taken at new diagnosis, from a patient treated with antithyroid drugs. The source is a woman in her thirties with Graves disease.

This clonotype appeared many times. This chain connects TRBV5-1 to TRBJ1-2; D perhaps matches TRBD1 (6 bases). Germline V gives CDR1 SGHRS, CDR2 YFSETQ. The CDR3 has 15 residues. The ends were cut back, 4 bases at V and 8 bases at J, with 21 bases in the middle. CDR3 amino acids: CASSTTSDRTRGYTF. DNA of the CDR3: TGCGCCAGCAGCACGACCTCTGACAGGACGAGGGGCTACACCTTC.

This clonotype was seen at least ten times. V and J are TRBV28 and TRBJ2-7; possible D gene TRBD1, 6 bases. The CDR3 has 15 residues. Trimming took 5 bases from V and 4 from J, leaving 18 bases between them. Per germline, CDR1 MDHEN and CDR2 SYDVKM. The CDR3 nucleotides are TGTGCCAGCAGTACTAGGACAGCCTGGGCTTACGAGCAGTACTTC. Translated, it gives CASSTRTAWAYEQYF.

The chain joins TRBV12-3 or TRBV12-4 to TRBJ2-4; 13 bases align to TRBD2. The CDR3 totals 14 residues. V was clipped by 6 bases and J by 4 bases; unmatched bases: 0. This chain's CDR3 is CASRGLAGKNIQYF. Written as DNA, the CDR3 is TGTGCCAGCAGGGGACTAGCGGGGAAAAACATTCAGTACTTC.

Worth noting for this clonotype: This sequence may be a read error, since a much larger clone differs from it by one base. V gene TRBV14 combines with J gene TRBJ2-4, with D possibly matching TRBD2 (6 bases). The germline CDR1 and CDR2 sequences are SGHDN and FVKESK. The CDR3 has 15 residues. V lost 1 base and J 13 bases, leaving 20 bases between the germline ends. The CDR3 DNA reads as TGTGCCAGCAGCCAAGGAAGGAGGGCCGATAATGAGCAGTACTTC. It is translated as CASSQGRRADNEQYF.

There are many counts of this clonotype. This rearrangement joins TRBV11-3 to TRBJ2-5; the D gene is possibly TRBD2 (6 bases). Trimming took off 4 bases at V and 2 bases at J, with 14 bases between the two ends. The CDR3 contains 15 residues. CDR1 and CDR2 from the germline V gene are SGHNT and YENEEA. The CDR3 reads CASSSSGTQQETQYF. The CDR3, as DNA: TGTGCCAGCAGCTCTTCAGGGACTCAACAAGAGACCCAGTACTTC.

This clonotype has more than one count but fewer than ten. The rearrangement links TRBV9 to TRBJ2-3, with D possibly matching TRBD2 (5 bases). Germline V gives CDR1 SGDLS, CDR2 YYNGEE. The CDR3 extends over 16 amino acids. The germline V and J ends were trimmed by 0 bases and 4 bases, with 15 bases remaining between them. The CDR3 bases are TGTGCCAGCAGCGTAGCTACGGGGTACGGGTCAGATACGCAGTATTTT. It specifies CASSVATGYGSDTQYF.

This clonotype was recorded many times. V and J are TRBV7-9 and TRBJ2-5, with D tentatively TRBD1 or TRBD2 (6 bases each). Germline loops: CDR1 SEHNR, CDR2 FQNEAQ (reference sequence). Trimming removed 5 bases at V and 5 bases at J, with 12 bases between. There are 13 residues in the CDR3. CDR3 nucleotide sequence: TGTGCCAGCAGCAAAGGGGGGATGGAGACCCAGTACTTC. Translating gives CASSKGGMETQYF. The variable domain in full, completed from reference TRBV7-9 and TRBJ2-5, reads DTGVSQNPRHKITKRGQNVTFRCDPISEHNRLYWYRQTLGQGPEFLTYFQNEAQLEKSRLLSDRFSAERPKGSFSTLEIQRTEQGDSAMYLCASSKGGMETQYFGPGTRLLVL.

The gene calls are TRBV9 and TRBJ2-7; D possibly corresponds to TRBD1 (6 bases). Trimming stripped 4 bases from V and 3 bases from J, with 14 bases between. The V gene's germline CDR1 is SGDLS and CDR2 YYNGEE. The CDR3 is 14 amino acids. CDR3 bases: TGTGCCAGCAGCCCTTTGGACAGTTTCTACGAGCAGTACTTC. Protein: CASSPLDSFYEQYF.

This clonotype turned up a few times. This chain connects TRBV9 to TRBJ1-1, with 8 bases matching TRBD1. The CDR3 is 17 amino acids. Trimming at V came to 0 bases and at J to 0 bases, leaving 7 bases not matched to a gene. In germline, CDR1 is SGDLS, CDR2 YYNGEE. The CDR3 is CASSVAPQGALNTEAFF. The CDR3 DNA sequence: TGTGCCAGCAGCGTAGCGCCCCAGGGGGCTTTGAACACTGAAGCTTTCTTT.

This clonotype has a handful of counts. The V and J genes are TRBV19 and TRBJ2-7; 13 nucleotides agree with TRBD2. CDR1 is LNHDA, CDR2 SQIVND, per germline (reference sequence). The CDR3 consists of 15 residues. J was trimmed by 5 bases and V by 7 bases; bases with no gene match: 8. The CDR3 loop is CASTSSGTSGNEQYF. The CDR3 coding sequence is TGTGCCAGTACCTCCTCCGGGACTAGCGGGAACGAGCAGTACTTC.

The chain carries TRBV7-9 and TRBJ2-2; D unresolved. This CDR3 is built from 14 residues. The germline CDR1 and CDR2 sequences are SEHNR and FQNEAQ (reference sequence). The V gene lost 4 bases and the J gene lost 7 bases, with 13 bases spanning the gap. The CDR3 DNA is TGTGCCAGCAGCTCGTGGCTAGAGGTCGGGGAGCTGTTTTTT. It codes for CASSSWLEVGELFF. The full variable domain, completed using reference TRBV7-9 and TRBJ2-2, is DTGVSQNPRHKITKRGQNVTFRCDPISEHNRLYWYRQTLGQGPEFLTYFQNEAQLEKSRLLSDRFSAERPKGSFSTLEIQRTEQGDSAMYLCASSSWLEVGELFFGEGSRLTVL.

This clonotype appeared a few times. The genes are TRBV3-1 and TRBJ2-1, with a possible D match to TRBD1 (5 bases). Trimming removed 10 bases from V and 8 bases from J, with 15 bases in between. Germline CDR1 reads LGHDT; CDR2 reads YNNKEL (reference sequence). The length of the CDR3 is 12 residues. The CDR3 DNA sequence: TGTGCCACCTCAAGGGGTAGTCATGAGCAGTTCTTC. This gives the protein CATSRGSHEQFF.

This clonotype has ten or more counts. This rearrangement joins TRBV5-5 to TRBJ1-1, with no clear D. The ends were cut back, 2 bases at V and 5 bases at J, with 7 bases in the middle. The germline CDR1 and CDR2 sequences are SGHKS and YYEKEE (reference sequence). This CDR3 spans 12 amino acids. This CDR3 reads CASSLSWTEAFF. CDR3 in DNA: TGTGCCAGCAGCTTATCCTGGACTGAAGCTTTCTTT.

This chain uses TRBV3-1 with TRBJ1-1; D remains ambiguous. The germline gives CDR1 LGHDT, CDR2 YNNKEL (reference sequence). V was pared by 0 bases and J by 5 bases, with 10 bases between. The CDR3 runs 14 residues. This CDR3 reads CASSQDYLGTEAFF. The CDR3, as DNA: TGTGCCAGCAGCCAAGACTACCTAGGAACTGAAGCTTTCTTT.

This clonotype has a count of ten or more. The chain joins TRBV11-3 to TRBJ2-1; D tentatively fits TRBD1 or TRBD2 (6 bases each). Germline CDR1 and CDR2: SGHNT and YENEEA. The CDR3 is made up of 15 amino acids. V was pared by 2 bases and J by 0 bases, with 8 bases between. The CDR3 coding sequence is TGTGCCAGCAGCTTAAAGGGGGGCTCCTACAATGAGCAGTTCTTC. Translation gives CASSLKGGSYNEQFF.

This chain joins TRBV19 and TRBJ2-7; D is possibly TRBD2 (7 bases). Germline V lookup: CDR1 LNHDA, CDR2 SQIVND (reference sequence). Trimming took off 6 bases at V and 2 bases at J, with 17 bases between the two ends. The CDR3 spans 15 residues. CDR3 coding DNA: TGTGCCAGTAGGAGGGGGGCGGGAGAGCCCTACGAGCAGTACTTC. Translated: CASRRGAGEPYEQYF.

The V gene is TRBV20-1, the J gene TRBJ1-2, with TRBD1 matching 10 bases. The germline V gene has CDR1 DFQATT and CDR2 SNEGSKA (reference sequence). The CDR3 length is 13 residues. V lost 5 bases and J lost 12; bases outside the gene matches: 12. CDR3 bases: TGCAGTGCTTATATGGGACAGGGGCGACCAAACACCTTC. It is translated as CSAYMGQGRPNTF.

This clonotype has more than one count but fewer than ten. The chain uses TRBV20-1 and TRBJ1-3; no clear D gene. Germline CDR1 DFQATT, CDR2 SNEGSKA (reference sequence). Trimming cost V 3 bases and J 0 bases, with 3 bases left between them. CDR3 length equals 12 residues. The CDR3 region is CSASVSGNTIYF. For the CDR3, the DNA is TGCAGTGCTAGTGTCTCTGGAAACACCATATATTTT.

This clonotype was counted a few times. This chain links TRBV5-1 with TRBJ2-5; 9 bases map to TRBD2. Germline V gene sequence: CDR1 SGHRS, CDR2 YFSETQ. The CDR3 is 15 amino acids. The J segment lost 2 bases and the V segment lost 3 bases, leaving 5 bases of the junction unmatched. CDR3 DNA: TGCGCCAGCAGCTCGCCGACTAGCGGACAAGAGACCCAGTACTTC. Its translation is CASSSPTSGQETQYF.

About this clonotype itself: This may arise from a read error, as a much more abundant clone is one base away. The chain couples TRBV7-8 to TRBJ2-3; 11 bases match TRBD1. CDR3 size: 18 residues. With 2 bases clipped from V and 2 bases from J, the junction kept 9 bases outside the gene matches. Germline V gives CDR1 SGHVS, CDR2 FQNEAQ. CDR3 amino acids: CASSLMSGTGGSTDTQYF. CDR3 DNA: TGTGCCAGCAGCTTAATGTCCGGGACAGGGGGTTCCACAGATACGCAGTATTTT.

In its sample, this clonotype was seen many times. This chain uses TRBV12-3 or TRBV12-4 with TRBJ2-7, with a weak D call TRBD2 (5 bases). With 3 bases removed from V and 0 bases from J, the gap between germline ends came to 9 bases. This CDR3 contains 14 residues. In DNA, the CDR3 is TGTGCCAGCAGTTTCGGGCTAGCCTCCTACGAGCAGTACTTC. Protein sequence: CASSFGLASYEQYF.

This CDR3 is CASSRPRQETQYF. CDR3 nucleotides: TGTGCCAGTAGTCGGCCTCGCCAAGAGACCCAGTACTTC. This rearrangement joins TRBV19 to TRBJ2-5; D gene uncertain. Germline V gene data show CDR1 as LNHDA and CDR2 as SQIVND (reference sequence). The CDR3 runs to 13 residues. The V end was cut by 5 bases, the J end by 1 base, with 8 bases between.

This clonotype came up many times. The chain carries TRBV27 and TRBJ2-1, with a possible D match to TRBD2 (5 bases). Trimming removed 0 bases at V and 0 bases at J, with 9 bases between. The CDR3 has 16 amino acids. Germline CDR1 and CDR2: MNHEY and SMNVEV (reference sequence). The CDR3 coding sequence is TGTGCCAGCAGTTTATCGGGGAGAAGCTCCTACAATGAGCAGTTCTTC. This gives the protein CASSLSGRSSYNEQFF.

There are many counts of this clonotype. V usage is TRBV5-6 and J usage is TRBJ2-3; 14 bases are shared with TRBD2. This CDR3 comprises 17 residues. Germline V gene data show CDR1 as SGHDT and CDR2 as YYEEEE. Germline trimming cut 4 bases from V and 6 bases from J; bases unmatched to any gene: 10. This CDR3 reads CASSPWTGTSGSDTQYF. CDR3 bases: TGTGCCAGCAGCCCCTGGACCGGGACTAGCGGGAGCGATACGCAGTATTTT.